The next 26 T cell receptor beta chains were all read from a single sample in a study of cytomegalovirus exposure and HLA in healthy donors. Researchers ran the PCR with 60 Vbeta and 13 Jbeta primers. Assay used: immunoSEQ multiplex PCR; TCRdb lists only in-frame clones, some missing. The table lists roughly 95,000 clones, 70% to 85% of them singletons. The sequencing sample was made of PBMCs. The receptor set was obtained from a man aged 25-45 years in good health and CMV-seropositive.

The chain links TRBV7-8 to TRBJ2-1; a weak D match, TRBD2 (6 bases). CDR1 SGHVS and CDR2 FQNEAQ come from the germline V gene. CDR3 length: 15 residues. Trimming stripped 5 bases from V and 8 bases from J, with 19 bases between. CDR3 bases: TGTGCCAGCAGCCTTAGACTAGACCTTAGGGATGAGCAGTTCTTC. Residues: CASSLRLDLRDEQFF.

The chain recombines TRBV6-1 with TRBJ2-5; 9 bases are a match to TRBD1. The CDR3 loop spans 16 amino acids. CDR1 is MNHNS, CDR2 SASEGT, per germline. After removal of 2 bases from V and 5 bases from J, the junction contained 9 bases not matched to a gene. CDR3 sequence: CASSESPGTGMETQYF. CDR3 DNA: TGTGCCAGCAGTGAATCCCCGGGGACAGGGATGGAGACCCAGTACTTC.

The chain couples TRBV27 to TRBJ1-6; TRBD1 matches 10 bases. V was clipped by 6 bases and J by 14 bases; unmatched bases: 10. The CDR3 extends over 14 amino acids. Germline-derived CDR1 and CDR2 are MNHEY and SMNVEV (reference sequence). Here the CDR3 reads CASSGQGGFRALHF. In nucleotides, the CDR3 is TGTGCCAGCAGCGGACAGGGGGGATTTAGGGCCCTCCACTTT.

The chain employs TRBV28 and TRBJ1-1; 9 bases agree with TRBD1. Unmatched junction bases numbered 14, after V lost 6 bases and J lost 3 bases. This CDR3 spans 17 amino acids. Germline CDR1 is MDHEN and CDR2 is SYDVKM. The CDR3 DNA sequence: TGTGCCAGCAGGGACAGGGGCGAAGGTAGTAGGGACACTGAAGCTTTCTTT. Protein product: CASRDRGEGSRDTEAFF.

As concerns this clone: Sequence at one end of the junction differs from germline and may be a read error. This chain links TRBV28 with TRBJ2-7, with 11 bases aligning to TRBD1. Germline V gene data show CDR1 as MDHEN and CDR2 as SYDVKM. This CDR3 has 15 residues. The CDR3 DNA follows: TGTGCCAGCAGTGGGGACAGGGGGGACTCCTACGGGCAGTACTTC. Residues: CASSGDRGDSYGQYF.

The DNA of the CDR3 is TGTGCCAGCAGCGCCTCGACAGGTAACACTGAAGCTTTCTTT. Translation: CASSASTGNTEAFF. The rearrangement links TRBV9 to TRBJ1-1; perhaps TRBD1 as D (6 bases). V gave up 3 bases and J gave up 2 bases, with 11 bases separating them. From germline, CDR1 is SGDLS and CDR2 YYNGEE. CDR3 size: 14 residues. The whole variable domain, filled in from reference TRBV9 and TRBJ1-1, reads DSGVTQTPKHLITATGQRVTLRCSPRSGDLSVYWYQQSLDQGLQFLIQYYNGEERAKGNILERFSAQQFPDLHSELNLSSLELGDSALYFCASSASTGNTEAFFGQGTRLTVV.

This chain joins TRBV5-1 and TRBJ1-3, with TRBD1 matching over 12 bases. The CDR3 sequence is 15 residues long. The V and J ends lost 3 bases and 2 bases, in that order; junction bases with no gene match: 0. CDR1 and CDR2 from the germline V gene are SGHRS and YFSETQ. CDR3 sequence (DNA): TGCGCCAGCAGCTGGGACAGGGGGCCTGGAAACACCATATATTTT. Translated, it gives CASSWDRGPGNTIYF.

The chain employs TRBV6-5 and TRBJ1-6; no definite D call. V was trimmed by 8 bases and J by 0 bases, leaving 5 bases between them. This CDR3 is 13 amino acids long. From germline, CDR1 is MNHEY and CDR2 SVGAGI. Here the CDR3 reads CASHSSYNSPLHF. The CDR3 nucleotides read TGTGCCAGCCATAGCTCCTATAATTCACCCCTCCACTTT.

The V and J genes are TRBV5-1 and TRBJ2-1; 7 bases line up with TRBD2. The CDR3 totals 14 residues. Trimming removed 7 bases from V and 0 bases from J; junction bases left unmatched: 4. Looked up from germline, CDR1 is SGHRS and CDR2 is YFSETQ. CDR3 region: CASGGESSYNEQFF. The CDR3 nucleotides read TGCGCCAGCGGGGGGGAGAGCTCCTACAATGAGCAGTTCTTC.

The chain has TRBV28 and TRBJ2-3; tentative D call: TRBD2 (6 bases). The CDR3 has 16 amino acids. Germline loops: CDR1 MDHEN, CDR2 SYDVKM. Trimming shortened V by 5 bases and J by 2 bases, and 17 bases separated the two germline ends. CDR3 loop: CASSPQGLFTTDTQYF. The CDR3 DNA reads as TGTGCCAGCAGTCCCCAGGGACTCTTCACCACAGATACGCAGTATTTT.

Here the CDR3 reads CASSYYRGVNTEAFF. The DNA of the CDR3 is TGTGCCAGCAGCTATTACCGGGGAGTGAACACTGAAGCTTTCTTT. The chain joins TRBV13 to TRBJ1-1, with D uncertain. Deletions cut 4 bases from V and 0 bases from J, with 12 bases between. Germline CDR1 is PRHDT and CDR2 is FYEKMQ (reference sequence). This CDR3 spans 15 amino acids.

J is TRBJ1-4 and V is TRBV5-5, with D unclear. CDR1 is SGHKS, CDR2 YYEKEE, per germline (reference sequence). This CDR3 region has 13 residues. V dropped 0 bases and J dropped 7 bases, with 7 bases sitting between them. The CDR3 spells CASSLAPPEKLFF. As DNA, the CDR3 is TGTGCCAGCAGCTTGGCCCCTCCTGAAAAACTGTTTTTT.

CDR3: CASSLMPGGEQYV. The CDR3, as DNA: TGTGCCAGCAGCTTAATGCCGGGGGGCGAGCAGTACGTC. The chain uses TRBV7-3 and TRBJ2-7, with TRBD2 matching over 7 bases. Trimming at V came to 1 base and at J to 6 bases, leaving 3 bases not matched to a gene. CDR3 length: 13 residues. Germline loops: CDR1 SGHTA, CDR2 FQGTGA.

The V call is TRBV18, the J call TRBJ1-2; the D gene is possibly TRBD1 (5 bases). Trimming took off 3 bases at V and 5 bases at J, with 10 bases between the two ends. This CDR3 comprises 13 residues. From germline, CDR1 is KGHSH and CDR2 LQKENI. CDR3 in amino acids: CASSPQGKYGYTF. The CDR3 nucleotides are TGTGCCAGCTCACCCCAGGGAAAGTATGGCTACACCTTC.

The V gene is TRBV6-6, the J gene TRBJ2-2, with 10 bases identical to TRBD1. CDR3 size: 16 residues. The trim removed 5 bases at V and 4 bases at J, leaving 7 bases unmatched. CDR1 and CDR2 (germline): MNHNY, SVGAGI (reference sequence). The CDR3 DNA follows: TGTGCCAGCAGTCAAGGACAGGGGGTTAGCACCGGGGAGCTGTTTTTT. Translation: CASSQGQGVSTGELFF.

CDR3 sequence: CASRGGGRMAVHEQYF. The CDR3, as DNA: TGTGCCAGCAGAGGGGGCGGACGGATGGCTGTCCACGAGCAGTACTTC. This sequence joins TRBV28 and TRBJ2-7; 7 bases agree with TRBD1. The CDR3 runs 16 residues. J was trimmed by 5 bases and V by 6 bases; bases with no gene match: 16. Per germline, CDR1 MDHEN and CDR2 SYDVKM.

J is TRBJ2-2 and V is TRBV5-1, with a possible D match to TRBD2 (7 bases). The CDR3 has 15 amino acids. Germline values: CDR1 SGHRS, CDR2 YFSETQ. V was pared by 5 bases and J by 2 bases, with 13 bases between. CDR3 in amino acids: CASRRGGANTGELFF. The CDR3 coding sequence is TGCGCCAGCAGGAGGGGGGGGGCCAACACCGGGGAGCTGTTTTTT.

The chain carries TRBV7-9 and TRBJ1-2; a possible D gene is TRBD1 (5 bases). Germline V gene sequence: CDR1 SEHNR, CDR2 FQNEAQ (reference sequence). V was pared by 3 bases and J by 8 bases, with 10 bases between. The CDR3 is 12 residues long. CDR3 bases: TGTGCCAGCAGCTTGGGGCAGTCGGGCTACACCTTC. It translates to CASSLGQSGYTF.

The V and J genes are TRBV28 and TRBJ2-5, with 11 bases aligning to TRBD1. CDR3 length: 16 residues. The V segment lost 5 bases and the J segment 5 bases; nucleotides outside the gene matches: 10. Per germline, CDR1 MDHEN and CDR2 SYDVKM. CDR3 bases: TGTGCCAGCAGTCCCCAAGGACAGGGGGCTGGGGAGACCCAGTACTTC. This gives the protein CASSPQGQGAGETQYF.

The V and J genes are TRBV5-4 and TRBJ2-7; TRBD2 aligns across 11 bases. Trimming took 4 bases from V and 1 from J; bases not matched to a gene: 4. The CDR3 loop spans 15 amino acids. Germline V gene lookup returns CDR1 SGHNT and CDR2 YYREEE (reference sequence). CDR3 sequence reads: CASSAGLADSYEQYF. The DNA of the CDR3 is TGTGCCAGCAGCGCGGGACTAGCGGATTCCTACGAGCAGTACTTC.

The chain uses TRBV11-2 and TRBJ2-2; a weak D match, TRBD1 (6 bases). The CDR3 is 15 amino acids. V lost 4 bases to trimming and J lost 1 base, with 10 bases between them. Germline-derived CDR1 and CDR2 are SGHAT and FQNNGV. In DNA form, the CDR3 reads TGTGCCAGCAGCTCAGTAGGGGGGAACACCGGGGAGCTGTTTTTT. Protein sequence: CASSSVGGNTGELFF.

The table lists this clone with a count of one. This chain connects TRBV7-2 to TRBJ2-3; D possibly corresponds to TRBD2 (6 bases). Per germline, CDR1 SGHTA and CDR2 FQGNSA. This CDR3 spans 14 amino acids. Trimming stripped 5 bases from V and 2 bases from J, with 11 bases between. The CDR3 region is CASSPAGPTDTQYF. Here the CDR3 DNA reads TGTGCCAGCAGCCCGGCGGGACCCACAGATACGCAGTATTTT.

J is TRBJ1-2 and V is TRBV7-9; 10 bases map to TRBD1. The V gene end was trimmed by 4 bases and the J gene end by 3 bases; junction bases not matched to a gene: 5. CDR1 SEHNR and CDR2 FQNEAQ come from the germline V gene (reference sequence). This CDR3 region has 15 residues. CDR3 bases: TGTGCCAGCAGCTCCGGACAGGGGGTACACTATGGCTACACCTTC. Translated: CASSSGQGVHYGYTF.

This clone was seen a handful of times. The chain uses TRBV2 and TRBJ1-1; the match to TRBD1 covers 10 bases. CDR3 length: 14 amino acids. J was trimmed by 8 bases and V by 6 bases; bases with no gene match: 9. Looked up from germline, CDR1 is SNHLY and CDR2 is FYNNEI. CDR3 DNA sequence: TGTGCCAGCAGGGACAGGGGGGGATTTGAAGAAGCTTTCTTT. Its protein product is CASRDRGGFEEAFF. Combining the CDR3 with reference TRBV2 and TRBJ1-1 gives the whole variable domain EPEVTQTPSHQVTQMGQEVILRCVPISNHLYFYWYRQILGQKVEFLVSFYNNEISEKSEIFDDQFSVERPDGSNFTLKIRSTKLEDSAMYFCASRDRGGFEEAFFGQGTRLTVV.

The genes are TRBV7-2 and TRBJ1-5; 7 bases match TRBD1. The germline CDR1 and CDR2 sequences are SGHTA and FQGNSA. V trimming: 6 bases; J trimming: 6 bases; junction bases outside the gene matches: 14. CDR3 size: 16 residues. The CDR3 is CASSLKTGRGGQPQHF. DNA for the CDR3: TGTGCCAGCAGTCTAAAGACAGGGCGGGGAGGTCAGCCCCAGCATTTT. Full variable domain (outside the CDR3, taken from reference TRBV7-2 and TRBJ1-5): GAGVSQSPSNKVTEKGKDVELRCDPISGHTALYWYRQSLGQGLEFLIYFQGNSAPDKSGLPSDRFSAERTGGSVSTLTIQRTQQEDSAVYLCASSLKTGRGGQPQHFGDGTRLSIL.

The chain links TRBV5-1 to TRBJ2-1; D is perhaps TRBD1 (5 bases). Trimming left V 0 bases short and J 7 bases short, with 11 bases between. Germline lookup yields CDR1 SGHRS and CDR2 YFSETQ. The CDR3 runs 14 residues. CDR3 in amino acids: CASSLAAGLNEQFF. The CDR3 DNA reads TGCGCCAGCAGCTTGGCAGCAGGGCTAAATGAGCAGTTCTTC.